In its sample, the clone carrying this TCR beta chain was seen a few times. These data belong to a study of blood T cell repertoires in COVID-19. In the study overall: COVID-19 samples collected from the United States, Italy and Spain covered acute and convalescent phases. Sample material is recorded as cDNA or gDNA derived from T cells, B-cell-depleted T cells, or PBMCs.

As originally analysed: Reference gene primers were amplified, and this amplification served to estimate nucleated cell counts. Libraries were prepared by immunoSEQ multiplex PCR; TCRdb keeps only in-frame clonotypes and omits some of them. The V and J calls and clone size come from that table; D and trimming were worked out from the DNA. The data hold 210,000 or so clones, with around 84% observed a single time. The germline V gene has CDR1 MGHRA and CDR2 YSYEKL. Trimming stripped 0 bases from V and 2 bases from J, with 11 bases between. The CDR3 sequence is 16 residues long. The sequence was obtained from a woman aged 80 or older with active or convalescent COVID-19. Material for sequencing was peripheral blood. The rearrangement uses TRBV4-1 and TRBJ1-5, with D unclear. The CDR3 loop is CASSQDSGGGNQPQHF. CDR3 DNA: TGCGCCAGCAGCCAAGATTCGGGTGGCGGCAATCAGCCCCAGCATTTT.